The clone carrying this T cell receptor beta chain was counted a few times. As it was prepared, the TCRbeta library received unique molecular identifiers. TCRdb re-analysed the PCR reads in MiXCR, keeping a single row per CDR3 protein. The sample has roughly 400,000 distinct CDR3 sequences, just over 20% seen once; the top ten hold less than 4.5%. This sample was included in a study of T-cell reconstitution after alpha-beta-depleted transplantation in children. The sequenced sample was PBMCs from the stem cell graft donor, obtained from the stem cell graft. The TCR sequence derives from a human donor who donated a stem cell graft to a child with acute myeloid leukemia.

The CDR3 loop is CASTTQGAYNEQFF. Written as DNA, the CDR3 is TGCGCCAGCACTACTCAGGGGGCTTACAATGAGCAGTTCTTC. V and J are TRBV5-1 and TRBJ2-1; TRBD1 agrees at 8 bases. Germline lookup yields CDR1 SGHRS and CDR2 YFSETQ. V was pared by 6 bases and J by 4 bases, with 6 bases of the junction left unmatched. The CDR3 contains 14 residues.